Listed below are T cell receptor beta chains from one sample, sequenced in a study of Ad26.COV2.S vaccination and SARS-CoV-2 variants. Clones were sequenced by immunoSEQ multiplex PCR, and TCRdb holds only the in-frame ones, with some missing. The data show 240,000 or so clones, roughly 88% seen once. The material sequenced was peripheral blood, taken in a trial of Ad26.COV2.S vaccine versus placebo. The receptor set was obtained from a person aged 18-60 years who received the Ad26.COV2.S COVID-19 vaccine or a placebo. Both conserved end residues are part of each CDR3. Fields, in order: D gene, clone size, V gene, J gene, CDR3 protein, CDR3 DNA. D genes are given only for firm matches. Clone size appears in some rows only: once, few, many, or a class for an expanded clone.

D gene: .
clone size: .
V gene: TRBV9
J gene: TRBJ1-6
CDR3 protein: CASSVDTGSYNSPLHF
CDR3 DNA: TGTGCCAGCAGCGTCGATACCGGGTCCTATAATTCACCCCTCCACTTT

D gene: TRBD1
clone size: .
V gene: TRBV6-5
J gene: TRBJ2-7
CDR3 protein: CASRADRVGIQQYF
CDR3 DNA: TGTGCCAGCAGGGCGGACAGGGTAGGGATTCAGCAGTACTTC

D gene: TRBD2
clone size: .
V gene: TRBV27
J gene: TRBJ2-3
CDR3 protein: CASSPPGVAGGDTQYF
CDR3 DNA: TGTGCCAGCAGTCCCCCCGGGGTAGCGGGGGGTGATACGCAGTATTTT

D gene: TRBD2
clone size: .
V gene: TRBV28
J gene: TRBJ2-3
CDR3 protein: CASSPRTWTSGRTDTQYF
CDR3 DNA: TGTGCCAGCAGCCCACGGACCTGGACTAGCGGGCGCACAGATACGCAGTATTTT

D gene: .
clone size: .
V gene: TRBV5-1
J gene: TRBJ2-7
CDR3 protein: CASSLTDYEQYF
CDR3 DNA: TGCGCCAGCAGCTTAACGGATTACGAGCAGTACTTC

D gene: TRBD1
clone size: .
V gene: TRBV19
J gene: TRBJ2-4
CDR3 protein: CASSMGLMGQGENIQYF
CDR3 DNA: TGTGCCAGTAGTATGGGATTAATGGGGCAGGGGGAAAACATTCAGTACTTC

D gene: .
clone size: .
V gene: TRBV7-2
J gene: TRBJ2-7
CDR3 protein: CASSLGLQEQYF
CDR3 DNA: TGTGCCAGCAGCTTAGGACTTCAGGAGCAGTACTTC

D gene: .
clone size: .
V gene: TRBV19
J gene: TRBJ2-4
CDR3 protein: CASSNRAKNIQYF
CDR3 DNA: TGTGCCAGTAGTAACAGGGCCAAAAACATTCAGTACTTC

D gene: .
clone size: .
V gene: TRBV9
J gene: TRBJ2-5
CDR3 protein: CASSVLGQQETQYF
CDR3 DNA: TGTGCCAGCAGCGTACTGGGTCAACAAGAGACCCAGTACTTC

D gene: .
clone size: .
V gene: TRBV9
J gene: TRBJ2-2
CDR3 protein: CASSVGRSWVGELFF
CDR3 DNA: TGTGCCAGCAGCGTAGGAAGGTCTTGGGTCGGGGAGCTGTTTTTT

D gene: .
clone size: once
V gene: TRBV5-1
J gene: TRBJ1-3
CDR3 protein: CASSPDNSGNTIYF
CDR3 DNA: TGCGCCAGCAGCCCTGATAACTCTGGAAACACCATATATTTT

D gene: .
clone size: .
V gene: TRBV7-8
J gene: TRBJ2-7
CDR3 protein: CASSRGQTYEQYF
CDR3 DNA: TGTGCCAGCAGCCGTGGACAGACCTACGAGCAGTACTTC

D gene: .
clone size: .
V gene: TRBV5-1
J gene: TRBJ1-1
CDR3 protein: CASSFNMIEAFF
CDR3 DNA: TGCGCCAGCAGCTTCAATATGATTGAAGCTTTCTTT

D gene: TRBD2
clone size: .
V gene: TRBV7-3
J gene: TRBJ2-1
CDR3 protein: CASSLTGLAVSISSYNEQFF
CDR3 DNA: TGTGCCAGCAGCTTAACTGGACTAGCGGTTTCCATATCGTCTTACAATGAGCAGTTCTTC

D gene: .
clone size: .
V gene: TRBV4-1
J gene: TRBJ2-5
CDR3 protein: CASSQDQGKETQYF
CDR3 DNA: TGCGCCAGCAGCCAAGATCAGGGGAAAGAGACCCAGTACTTC

D gene: .
clone size: .
V gene: TRBV12-3/TRBV12-4
J gene: TRBJ1-1
CDR3 protein: CASSLNLREAFF
CDR3 DNA: TGTGCCAGCAGTTTAAATCTCCGCGAAGCTTTCTTT